Presented here are 24 T cell receptor beta chains from one specimen sequenced in a study of early T cells in non-severe SARS-CoV-2 infection. TCRdb re-analysed the 5' RACE reads in MiXCR, keeping a single row per CDR3 protein. The sample has 85,000 to 90,000 distinct CDR3 sequences, 14% seen once. Sequenced material: whole blood. All receptors come from an adult who was a healthcare worker with PCR-confirmed SARS-CoV-2 infection or an uninfected control (not recorded which).

V gene TRBV24-1 combines with J gene TRBJ2-3; 10 bases map to TRBD1. The J segment lost 3 bases and the V segment lost 7 bases, leaving 9 bases of the junction unmatched. Germline V gene lookup returns CDR1 KGHDR and CDR2 SFDVKD. CDR3 length equals 16 residues. CDR3 nucleotides: TGTGCCACCAGGTTAGGGGGACAGGGGACGACAGATACGCAGTATTTT. It codes for CATRLGGQGTTDTQYF.

This clonotype has at least ten counts. The DNA for the CDR3 is TGTGCCAGCAGTTTCGCTCCAGGGGGTTATGGCTACACCTTC. This encodes CASSFAPGGYGYTF. This chain connects TRBV27 to TRBJ1-2, with 7 bases fitting TRBD1. The V segment lost 3 bases and the J segment 5 bases; nucleotides outside the gene matches: 6. This CDR3 has 14 residues. Germline assignment: CDR1 MNHEY and CDR2 SMNVEV (reference sequence).

This clonotype was seen a handful of times. The V and J genes are TRBV3-1 and TRBJ2-1, with 10 bases fitting TRBD2. The CDR3 length is 16 residues. V was clipped by 1 base and J by 0 bases; unmatched bases: 0. The germline gives CDR1 LGHDT, CDR2 YNNKEL (reference sequence). In nucleotides, the CDR3 is TGTGCCAGCAGCCAAGGACTAGCGGGCTCCTACAATGAGCAGTTCTTC. Translation: CASSQGLAGSYNEQFF.

Only a few counts were recorded for this clonotype. This chain uses TRBV10-3 with TRBJ1-1, with 9 bases that match TRBD1. The germline V gene has CDR1 ENHRY and CDR2 SYGVKD. J lost 1 base, V lost 5 bases, and 8 bases had no gene match. The CDR3 is 16 amino acids. The CDR3 DNA reads as TGTGCCATCAGTATAGGACAGGGGTCCGGGAACACTGAAGCTTTCTTT. The encoded protein is CAISIGQGSGNTEAFF.

This clonotype was counted between two and nine times. The V gene is TRBV6-6, the J gene TRBJ2-5, with TRBD2 matching 9 bases. The germline CDR1 and CDR2 sequences are MNHNY and SVGAGI (reference sequence). V shed 2 bases and J 5 bases; nucleotides not matched to a gene: 3. CDR3 length: 14 residues. In nucleotides, the CDR3 is TGTGCCAGCAGTTACGTCCTAGCGGGGGAGACCCAGTACTTC. Amino acid sequence: CASSYVLAGETQYF.

The CDR3 sequence is CASSQVPPDTQYF. CDR3 nucleotide sequence: TGCGCCAGCAGCCAAGTTCCCCCAGATACGCAGTATTTT. The chain joins TRBV4-3 to TRBJ2-3; no firm D call. The germline V gene has CDR1 LGHNA and CDR2 YSLEER. Trimming left V 1 base short and J 4 bases short, with 6 bases between. The CDR3 covers 13 residues.

This clonotype was found a few times. The genes are TRBV29-1 and TRBJ1-2; unclear D gene. Germline CDR1 SQVTM, CDR2 ANQGSEA. Trimming removed 1 base from V and 8 bases from J, with 8 bases in between. The length of the CDR3 is 11 residues. The CDR3 region has the DNA TGCAGCGTTGAAGCGTATGGAGGCTACACCTTC. Its translation: CSVEAYGGYTF.

This clonotype was counted only a few times. V and J are TRBV20-1 and TRBJ1-1; D is undetermined. The germline CDR1 and CDR2 sequences are DFQATT and SNEGSKA (reference sequence). The CDR3 sequence is 12 residues long. DNA of the CDR3: TGCTCAATGGGCAGACTAAACACTGAAGCTTTCTTT. This codes for CSMGRLNTEAFF.

The chain links TRBV5-1 to TRBJ2-3; unclear D gene. The germline V gene has CDR1 SGHRS and CDR2 YFSETQ. The length of the CDR3 is 14 residues. Trimming removed 0 bases at V and 2 bases at J, with 7 bases between. The CDR3 here is CASSLAADTDTQYF. In DNA, the CDR3 is TGCGCCAGCAGCTTGGCTGCAGACACAGATACGCAGTATTTT.

This clonotype was seen at least ten times. The chain has TRBV29-1 and TRBJ2-7, with unresolved D. The CDR3 runs to 12 residues. Germline lookup yields CDR1 SQVTM and CDR2 ANQGSEA. V shed 1 base and J shed 3 bases, with 7 bases lying between them. As DNA, the CDR3 is TGCAGCGTTGAAGTCAGAGACTACGAGCAGTACTTC. Amino acids: CSVEVRDYEQYF.

This clonotype was detected a few times. This chain links TRBV4-3 with TRBJ2-5, with a tentative D call TRBD2 (7 bases). Per the germline V gene, CDR1 is LGHNA and CDR2 is YSLEER. The CDR3 is made up of 15 amino acids. The V end lost 4 bases, the J end lost 5 bases, and 17 bases lay between the germline ends. The CDR3 nucleotides are TGCGCCAGCAGCCCCGCCGGGGGGCGCGGGGAGACCCAGTACTTC. Residues: CASSPAGGRGETQYF.

The sample holds many counts of this clonotype. The rearrangement uses TRBV28 and TRBJ2-5, with D perhaps matching TRBD2 (6 bases). The CDR3 is 17 residues long. Trimming took 7 bases from V and 7 from J, leaving 28 bases between them. Germline CDR1 reads MDHEN; CDR2 reads SYDVKM. The CDR3: CASNLDLSEGYTGTQYF. The CDR3, as DNA: TGTGCCAGCAACCTGGACCTCTCGGAGGGGTACACAGGGACCCAGTACTTC.

There are a few counts of this clonotype. The J gene is TRBJ2-5, the V gene TRBV20-1; the D gene is possibly TRBD2 (5 bases). Trimming left V 2 bases short and J 9 bases short, with 10 bases between. CDR3 length equals 11 residues. Germline CDR1 and CDR2: DFQATT and SNEGSKA (reference sequence). The CDR3 nucleotides read TGCAGTGCTAGACACGCGGGTTCCCAGTACTTC. Residues: CSARHAGSQYF.

This clonotype was observed a handful of times. The chain recombines TRBV29-1 with TRBJ1-1; D gene unclear. CDR3 size: 15 residues. Looked up from germline, CDR1 is SQVTM and CDR2 is ANQGSEA. V dropped 6 bases and J dropped 0 bases, with 17 bases sitting between them. The CDR3 loop is CSVRTEGIMNTEAFF. CDR3 DNA sequence: TGCAGCGTACGGACGGAGGGCATAATGAACACTGAAGCTTTCTTT.

There are a few counts of this clonotype. The V gene is TRBV12-3 or TRBV12-4, the J gene TRBJ1-2; D is uncertain. This CDR3 has 13 amino acids. Trimming took 7 bases from V and 3 from J, leaving 12 bases between them. The CDR3 DNA reads TGTGCCAGCACCAACCTCGACTACTATGGCTACACCTTC. It specifies CASTNLDYYGYTF.

This clonotype was recorded a few times. V usage is TRBV20-1 and J usage is TRBJ1-2; tentative D call: TRBD1 (5 bases). The CDR3 is made up of 12 amino acids. Germline V gene sequence: CDR1 DFQATT, CDR2 SNEGSKA (reference sequence). V was cut by 2 bases and J by 7 bases, with 11 bases left in between. The CDR3 sequence is CSARQGDSGYTF. The CDR3 DNA sequence: TGCAGTGCTAGACAGGGTGACTCTGGCTACACCTTC.

This clonotype has a handful of counts. J is TRBJ1-2 and V is TRBV21-1; TRBD1, as called in the table, went unchecked against the DNA. TRBV21-1 is termed a pseudogene. This CDR3 is 14 amino acids long. CDR3 nucleotides: TGTGCCAGCAGCACATGGTCAGGGGCGCGAGGCTACACCTTC. As protein: CASSTWSGARGYTF.

The chain employs TRBV20-1 and TRBJ2-7; the D gene could be TRBD1 or TRBD2 (5 bases each). Deletions cut 2 bases from V and 3 bases from J, with 29 bases between. Germline assignment: CDR1 DFQATT and CDR2 SNEGSKA (reference sequence). This CDR3 comprises 19 residues. This CDR3 is CSARSPGPDEVVIFYEQYF. The CDR3 DNA reads TGCAGTGCTAGATCCCCGGGACCGGACGAGGTAGTGATTTTCTACGAGCAGTACTTC.

In its sample, this clonotype was seen many times. The V and J genes are TRBV11-2 and TRBJ2-3; TRBD2 matches at 12 bases. The germline CDR1 and CDR2 sequences are SGHAT and FQNNGV. The CDR3 sequence is 16 residues long. V dropped 4 bases and J dropped 4; count of bases not matched to a gene: 6. The CDR3 DNA reads as TGTGCCAGCAGCTCCCTAGCGGGGGGGTCTCCAGATACGCAGTATTTT. Its protein is CASSSLAGGSPDTQYF.

This clonotype was seen only a few times. The chain has TRBV14 and TRBJ2-7; the D gene is possibly TRBD2 (5 bases). The CDR3 is 14 residues long. V dropped 4 bases and J dropped 4 bases, with 14 bases sitting between them. Per germline, CDR1 SGHDN and CDR2 FVKESK. The chain's CDR3 is CASSLSADSYEQYF. CDR3 sequence (DNA): TGTGCCAGCAGCCTTAGCGCCGACTCATACGAGCAGTACTTC.

The CDR3 protein is CSARDPDTGMRGEKLFF. In DNA, the CDR3 is TGCAGTGCTAGAGATCCGGATACAGGGATGAGGGGTGAAAAACTGTTTTTT. This chain connects TRBV20-1 to TRBJ1-4; possible D gene TRBD1, 6 bases. This CDR3 contains 17 residues. V lost 0 bases, J lost 7 bases, and 21 bases lay in between. CDR1 and CDR2 (germline): DFQATT, SNEGSKA (reference sequence).

The chain carries TRBV24-1 and TRBJ1-5, with a tentative D call TRBD1 (5 bases). V lost 0 bases to trimming and J lost 6 bases, with 17 bases between them. The CDR3 has 17 amino acids. From germline, CDR1 is KGHDR and CDR2 SFDVKD. As DNA, the CDR3 is TGTGCCACCAGTGATTTGGCGGGGGAAGCATTCAGTCAGCCCCAGCATTTT. Translated: CATSDLAGEAFSQPQHF.

CDR3 amino acids: CASSGGRKTQYF. The CDR3 region has the DNA TGTGCCAGCAGCGGGGGCCGGAAGACCCAGTACTTC. The V and J genes are TRBV28 and TRBJ2-5; either TRBD1 or TRBD2 may supply D (6 bases each). Germline V gene sequence: CDR1 MDHEN, CDR2 SYDVKM. V was clipped by 6 bases and J by 6 bases, with 11 bases between them. CDR3 length: 12 amino acids.

This clonotype has more than one count but fewer than ten. The CDR3 protein is CASSGTGGNHHQPQHF. In nucleotides, the CDR3 is TGTGCCAGCAGTGGAACAGGCGGAAATCACCATCAGCCCCAGCATTTT. The V call is TRBV7-2, the J call TRBJ1-5, with D possibly TRBD1 on 5 matching bases. The germline V and J ends were trimmed by 6 bases and 5 bases, with 20 bases remaining between them. In germline, CDR1 is SGHTA, CDR2 FQGNSA. This CDR3 is 16 amino acids long.